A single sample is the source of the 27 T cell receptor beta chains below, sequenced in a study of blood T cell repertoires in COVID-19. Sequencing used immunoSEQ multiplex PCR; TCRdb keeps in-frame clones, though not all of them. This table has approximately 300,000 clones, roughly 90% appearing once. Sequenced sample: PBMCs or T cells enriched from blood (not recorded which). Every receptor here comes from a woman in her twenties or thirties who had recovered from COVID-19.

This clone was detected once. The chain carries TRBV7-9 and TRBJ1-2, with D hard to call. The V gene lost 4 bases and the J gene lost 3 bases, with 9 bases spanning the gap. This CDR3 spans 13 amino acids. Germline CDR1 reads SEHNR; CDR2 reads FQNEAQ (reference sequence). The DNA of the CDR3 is TGTGCCAGCAGCTCCGGGGTCGACTATGGCTACACCTTC. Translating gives CASSSGVDYGYTF.

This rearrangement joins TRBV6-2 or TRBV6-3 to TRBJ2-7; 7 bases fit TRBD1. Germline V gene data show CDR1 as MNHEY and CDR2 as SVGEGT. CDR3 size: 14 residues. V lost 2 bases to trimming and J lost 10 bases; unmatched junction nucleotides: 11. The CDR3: CASSYLPYRGRQYF. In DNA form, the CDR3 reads TGTGCCAGCAGTTACCTCCCATACAGGGGTCGACAGTACTTC.

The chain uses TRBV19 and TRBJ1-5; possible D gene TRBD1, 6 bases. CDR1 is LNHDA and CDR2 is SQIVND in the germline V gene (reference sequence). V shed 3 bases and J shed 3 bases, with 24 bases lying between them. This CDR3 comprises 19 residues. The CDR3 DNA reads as TGTGCCAGTAGTATGGTGCGTGGGAGGGGGAAACGGAACAATCAGCCCCAGCATTTT. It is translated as CASSMVRGRGKRNNQPQHF.

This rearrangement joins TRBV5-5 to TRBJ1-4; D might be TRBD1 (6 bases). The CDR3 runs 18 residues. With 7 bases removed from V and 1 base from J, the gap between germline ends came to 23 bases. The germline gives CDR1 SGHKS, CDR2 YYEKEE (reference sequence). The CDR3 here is CASYNNVGGVLTNEKLFF. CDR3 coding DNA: TGTGCCAGCTACAACAACGTAGGGGGAGTGTTAACTAATGAAAAACTGTTTTTT.

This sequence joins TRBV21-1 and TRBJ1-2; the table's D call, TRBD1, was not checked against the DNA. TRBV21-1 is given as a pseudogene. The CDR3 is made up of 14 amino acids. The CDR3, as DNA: TGTGCCAGCAGCGCCCCGGGACAGGGTCATGGCTACACCTTC. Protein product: CASSAPGQGHGYTF.

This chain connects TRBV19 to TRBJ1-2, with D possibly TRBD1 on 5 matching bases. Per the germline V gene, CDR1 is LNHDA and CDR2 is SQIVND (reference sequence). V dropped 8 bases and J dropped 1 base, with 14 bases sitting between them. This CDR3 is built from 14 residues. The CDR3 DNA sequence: TGTGCCAGTCGAGCGACAGTGGTTAACTATGGCTACACCTTC. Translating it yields CASRATVVNYGYTF.

In DNA, the CDR3 is TGTGCCAGCAGAACTAGCGGAGATACGCAGTATTTT. Its protein is CASRTSGDTQYF. The chain uses TRBV28 and TRBJ2-3; 8 bases agree with TRBD2. Germline trimming cut 6 bases from V and 5 bases from J; bases unmatched to any gene: 1. The germline gives CDR1 MDHEN, CDR2 SYDVKM. There are 12 residues in the CDR3.

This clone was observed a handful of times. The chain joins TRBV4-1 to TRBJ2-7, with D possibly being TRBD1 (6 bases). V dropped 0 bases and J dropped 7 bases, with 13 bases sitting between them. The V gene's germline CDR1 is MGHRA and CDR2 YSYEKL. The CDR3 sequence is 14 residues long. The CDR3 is CASSQDWVGGEQYF. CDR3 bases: TGCGCCAGCAGCCAAGATTGGGTAGGGGGAGAGCAGTACTTC.

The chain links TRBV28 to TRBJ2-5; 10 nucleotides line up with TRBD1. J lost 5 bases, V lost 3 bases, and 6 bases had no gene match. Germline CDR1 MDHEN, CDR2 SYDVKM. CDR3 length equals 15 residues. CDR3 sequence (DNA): TGTGCCAGCAGTTTGGGGGGACAGGGGTTCGAGACCCAGTACTTC. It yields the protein CASSLGGQGFETQYF.

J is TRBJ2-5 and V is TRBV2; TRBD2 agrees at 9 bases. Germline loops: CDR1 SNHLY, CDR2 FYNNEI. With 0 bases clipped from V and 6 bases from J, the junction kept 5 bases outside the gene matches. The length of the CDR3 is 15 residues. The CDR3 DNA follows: TGTGCCAGCAGTGAAGCCAGGACTAGCGCCCAGACCCAGTACTTC. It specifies CASSEARTSAQTQYF.

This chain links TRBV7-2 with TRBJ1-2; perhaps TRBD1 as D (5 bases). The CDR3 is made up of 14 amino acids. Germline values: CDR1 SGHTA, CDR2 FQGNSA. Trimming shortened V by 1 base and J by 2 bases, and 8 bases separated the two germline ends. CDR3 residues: CASSLDGANYGYTF. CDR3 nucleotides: TGTGCCAGCAGCTTAGATGGGGCCAACTATGGCTACACCTTC.

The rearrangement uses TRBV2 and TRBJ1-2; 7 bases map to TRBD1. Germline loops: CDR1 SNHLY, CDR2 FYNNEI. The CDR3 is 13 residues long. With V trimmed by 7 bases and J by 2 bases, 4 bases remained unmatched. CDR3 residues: CASTKTGNYGYTF. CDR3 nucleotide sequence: TGTGCCAGCACCAAGACAGGGAACTATGGCTACACCTTC. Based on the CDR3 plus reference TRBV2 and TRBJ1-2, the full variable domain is EPEVTQTPSHQVTQMGQEVILRCVPISNHLYFYWYRQILGQKVEFLVSFYNNEISEKSEIFDDQFSVERPDGSNFTLKIRSTKLEDSAMYFCASTKTGNYGYTFGSGTRLTVV.

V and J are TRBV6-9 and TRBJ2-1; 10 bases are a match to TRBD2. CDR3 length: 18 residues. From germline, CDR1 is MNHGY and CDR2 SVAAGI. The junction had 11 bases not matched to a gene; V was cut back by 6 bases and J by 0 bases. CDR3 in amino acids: CASRRAGGPGRSYNEQFF. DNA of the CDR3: TGTGCCAGCAGGCGAGCGGGAGGGCCTGGTCGCTCCTACAATGAGCAGTTCTTC.

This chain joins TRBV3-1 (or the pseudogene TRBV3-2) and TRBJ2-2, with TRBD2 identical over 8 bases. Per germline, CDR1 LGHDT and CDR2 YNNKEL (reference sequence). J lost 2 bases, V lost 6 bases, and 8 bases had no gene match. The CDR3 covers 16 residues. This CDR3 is CASRALAGGNTGELFF. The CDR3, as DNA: TGTGCCAGCAGGGCCTTGGCGGGGGGCAACACCGGGGAGCTGTTTTTT.

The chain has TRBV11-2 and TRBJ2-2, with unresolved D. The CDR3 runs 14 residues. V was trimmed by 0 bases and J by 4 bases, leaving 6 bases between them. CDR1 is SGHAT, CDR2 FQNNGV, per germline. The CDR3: CASSLESFTGELFF. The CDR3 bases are TGTGCCAGCAGCTTAGAGAGTTTCACCGGGGAGCTGTTTTTT.

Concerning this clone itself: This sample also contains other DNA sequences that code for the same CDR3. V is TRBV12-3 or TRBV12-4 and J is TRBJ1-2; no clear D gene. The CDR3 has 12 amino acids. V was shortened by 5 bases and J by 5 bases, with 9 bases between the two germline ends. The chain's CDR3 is CASSRDTYGYTF. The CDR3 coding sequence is TGTGCCAGCAGTCGGGATACTTATGGCTACACCTTC.

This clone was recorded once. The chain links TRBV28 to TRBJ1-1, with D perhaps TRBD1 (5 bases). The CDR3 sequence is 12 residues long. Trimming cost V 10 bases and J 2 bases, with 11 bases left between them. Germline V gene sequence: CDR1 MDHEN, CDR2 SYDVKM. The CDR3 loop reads CAIVGVNTEAFF. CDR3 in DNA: TGTGCCATCGTAGGGGTAAACACTGAAGCTTTCTTT.

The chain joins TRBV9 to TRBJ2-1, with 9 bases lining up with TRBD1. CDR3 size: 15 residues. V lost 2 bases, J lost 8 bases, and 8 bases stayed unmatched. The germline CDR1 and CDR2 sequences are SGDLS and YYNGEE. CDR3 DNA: TGTGCCAGCAGCGTTAGGGGGGACAGGGTAGATGAGCAGTTCTTC. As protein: CASSVRGDRVDEQFF.

CDR3 residues: CASSTGAANYGYTF. The CDR3 DNA is TGTGCCAGCAGCACAGGGGCCGCGAACTATGGCTACACCTTC. The J gene is TRBJ1-2, the V gene TRBV28; 7 bases line up with TRBD1. This CDR3 comprises 14 residues. V dropped 6 bases and J dropped 2; count of bases not matched to a gene: 6. Germline V gives CDR1 MDHEN, CDR2 SYDVKM.

This CDR3 is CASSPQTSGQWEQFF. DNA of the CDR3: TGTGCCAGCAGCCCCCAGACTAGCGGACAATGGGAGCAGTTCTTC. V usage is TRBV9 and J usage is TRBJ2-1; the match to TRBD2 covers 9 bases. The CDR3 loop spans 15 amino acids. With V trimmed by 4 bases and J by 10 bases, 12 bases remained unmatched. Germline assignment: CDR1 SGDLS and CDR2 YYNGEE.

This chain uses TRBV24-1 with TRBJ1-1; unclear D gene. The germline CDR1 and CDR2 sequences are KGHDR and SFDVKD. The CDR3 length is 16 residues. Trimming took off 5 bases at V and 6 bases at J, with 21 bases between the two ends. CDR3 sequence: CATSARPDGVWAEAFF. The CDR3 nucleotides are TGTGCCACCAGTGCCCGACCCGACGGAGTGTGGGCTGAAGCTTTCTTT.

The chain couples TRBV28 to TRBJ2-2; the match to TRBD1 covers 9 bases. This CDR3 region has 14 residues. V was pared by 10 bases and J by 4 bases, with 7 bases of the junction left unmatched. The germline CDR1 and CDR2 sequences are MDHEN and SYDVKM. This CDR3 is CAISPGQGTGELFF. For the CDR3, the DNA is TGTGCCATCAGCCCGGGACAGGGCACCGGGGAGCTGTTTTTT.

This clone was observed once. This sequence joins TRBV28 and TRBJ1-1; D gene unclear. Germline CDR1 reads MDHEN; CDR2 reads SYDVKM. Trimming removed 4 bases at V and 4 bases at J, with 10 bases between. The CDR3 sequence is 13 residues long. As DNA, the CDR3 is TGTGCCAGCAGTTCGTTTGCGAGCACTGAAGCTTTCTTT. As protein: CASSSFASTEAFF.

The DNA for the CDR3 is TGTGCCAGCAGCCACGGACATTCCTACGAGCAGTACTTC. Translation gives CASSHGHSYEQYF. The chain has TRBV5-4 and TRBJ2-7, with D perhaps matching TRBD1 (5 bases). The germline CDR1 and CDR2 sequences are SGHNT and YYREEE (reference sequence). V was trimmed by 4 bases and J by 1 base, leaving 9 bases between them. The CDR3 totals 13 residues.

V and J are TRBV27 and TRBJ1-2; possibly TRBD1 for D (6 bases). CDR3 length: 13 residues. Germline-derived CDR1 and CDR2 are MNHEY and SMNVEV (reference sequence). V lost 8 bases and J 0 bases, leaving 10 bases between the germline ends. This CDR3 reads CASGGGPNYGYTF. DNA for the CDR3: TGTGCCAGCGGGGGGGGCCCTAACTATGGCTACACCTTC.

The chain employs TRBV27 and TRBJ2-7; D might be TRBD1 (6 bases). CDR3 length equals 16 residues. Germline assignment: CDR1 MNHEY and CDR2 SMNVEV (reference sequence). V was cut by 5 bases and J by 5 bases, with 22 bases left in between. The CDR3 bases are TGTGCCAGCAGTCCTATTCCCGGGACAAGTCTCGACGAGCAGTACTTC. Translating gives CASSPIPGTSLDEQYF.

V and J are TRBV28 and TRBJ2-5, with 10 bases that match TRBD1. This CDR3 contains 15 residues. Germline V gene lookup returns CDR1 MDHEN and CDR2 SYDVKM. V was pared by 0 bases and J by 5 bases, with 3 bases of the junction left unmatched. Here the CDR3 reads CASSLWGTGAETQYF. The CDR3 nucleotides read TGTGCCAGCAGTTTATGGGGGACAGGGGCCGAGACCCAGTACTTC.